Each of the 15 T cell receptor beta chains below was sequenced from the same sample in a study of blood T cell repertoires in COVID-19. Clones were read by immunoSEQ multiplex PCR, and TCRdb kept only the in-frame ones, dropping some. The table shows fewer than 400,000 clones, with 80% to 90% occurring only once. The sequenced material came from PBMCs or T cells enriched from blood (not recorded which). Every receptor here comes from a man aged 30-40 years who had recovered from COVID-19.

This clone was detected only once. The chain combines TRBV30 with TRBJ1-2; the match to TRBD1 covers 10 bases. From germline, CDR1 is GTSNPN and CDR2 SVGIG (reference sequence). The CDR3 has 14 residues. V dropped 3 bases and J dropped 4; count of bases not matched to a gene: 5. Here the CDR3 DNA reads TGTGCCTGGAGATCGGACAGGGGGATCTATGGCTACACCTTC. Translated: CAWRSDRGIYGYTF.

The rearrangement joins TRBV4-1 to TRBJ2-3; D is perhaps TRBD2 (7 bases). CDR3 size: 17 residues. Germline CDR1 reads MGHRA; CDR2 reads YSYEKL. Deletions cut 4 bases from V and 3 bases from J, with 20 bases between. In DNA, the CDR3 is TGCGCCAGCAGCCTACTAGCGCCTTCCAGGGGAACAGATACGCAGTATTTT. Its translation: CASSLLAPSRGTDTQYF.

The V and J genes are TRBV4-1 and TRBJ1-3; D gene uncertain. Germline V gene lookup returns CDR1 MGHRA and CDR2 YSYEKL. Trimming took off 3 bases at V and 2 bases at J, with 14 bases between the two ends. This CDR3 has 16 residues. The CDR3: CASSHRVEGTGNTIYF. The CDR3 DNA reads TGCGCCAGCAGCCATCGCGTTGAGGGAACTGGAAACACCATATATTTT.

The chain couples TRBV28 to TRBJ1-4; the D gene is possibly TRBD1 (6 bases). The CDR3 runs 15 residues. The germline V gene encodes CDR1 MDHEN and CDR2 SYDVKM. Trimming left V 5 bases short and J 3 bases short, with 13 bases between. The CDR3 here is CASSRTGSANEKLFF. In nucleotides, the CDR3 is TGTGCCAGCAGTCGTACAGGGAGTGCTAATGAAAAACTGTTTTTT.

CDR3 amino acids: CASSFDTSNQPQHF. In DNA, the CDR3 is TGTGCCAGCAGTTTTGACACGAGCAATCAGCCCCAGCATTTT. This sequence joins TRBV28 and TRBJ1-5, with D uncertain. Germline values: CDR1 MDHEN, CDR2 SYDVKM. Trimming took off 3 bases at V and 1 base at J, with 7 bases between the two ends. This CDR3 is built from 14 residues.

The V call is TRBV7-9, the J call TRBJ1-1; D not resolved. Per the germline V gene, CDR1 is SEHNR and CDR2 is FQNEAQ (reference sequence). V dropped 1 base and J dropped 4 bases, with 13 bases sitting between them. The CDR3 is made up of 15 amino acids. CDR3 sequence (DNA): TGTGCCAGCAGCTTAGGATCTGGTCTGAGCACTGAAGCTTTCTTT. Protein sequence: CASSLGSGLSTEAFF.

The chain uses TRBV24-1 and TRBJ1-2; TRBD1 matches at 7 bases. Germline V gene sequence: CDR1 KGHDR, CDR2 SFDVKD. The ends lost 5 bases at V and 8 bases at J; junction bases unmatched: 7. The CDR3 is 13 residues long. The CDR3 here is CATSGPQGPGYTF. CDR3 bases: TGTGCCACCAGTGGGCCACAGGGGCCCGGCTACACCTTC.

The chain carries TRBV5-1 and TRBJ1-4, with TRBD1 matching over 10 bases. This CDR3 is built from 15 residues. Losses at the gene ends were 4 bases for V and 7 bases for J; bases not matched to a gene: 7. The germline gives CDR1 SGHRS, CDR2 YFSETQ. CDR3 residues: CASSQQTGGSEKLFF. DNA for the CDR3: TGCGCCAGCAGCCAACAGACAGGGGGCAGTGAAAAACTGTTTTTT. The whole variable domain, remainder taken from reference TRBV5-1 and TRBJ1-4, is KAGVTQTPRYLIKTRGQQVTLSCSPISGHRSVSWYQQTPGQGLQFLFEYFSETQRNKGNFPGRFSGRQFSNSRSEMNVSTLELGDSALYLCASSQQTGGSEKLFFGSGTQLSVL.

J is TRBJ1-2 and V is TRBV29-1, with D maybe TRBD1 (5 bases). Trimming stripped 3 bases from V and 4 bases from J, with 12 bases between. CDR3 size: 13 residues. CDR1 and CDR2 from the germline V gene are SQVTM and ANQGSEA. CDR3 in amino acids: CSVDPAQGYGYTF. The CDR3 DNA is TGCAGCGTTGATCCAGCGCAGGGCTATGGCTACACCTTC.

This clone appeared a single time. This chain links TRBV24-1 with TRBJ1-5; no firm D call. The V end lost 9 bases, the J end lost 0 bases, and 11 bases lay between the germline ends. Germline loops: CDR1 KGHDR, CDR2 SFDVKD. The CDR3 contains 14 residues. This CDR3 is CATGRENSNQPQHF. CDR3 bases: TGTGCCACCGGTCGGGAGAATAGCAATCAGCCCCAGCATTTT.

The chain links TRBV20-1 to TRBJ2-1, with 13 bases identical to TRBD2. Trimming cost V 3 bases and J 4 bases; bases outside gene matches: 12. Germline CDR1 reads DFQATT; CDR2 reads SNEGSKA (reference sequence). This CDR3 has 18 amino acids. CDR3 protein: CSASRTSGSRILYNEQFF. CDR3 sequence (DNA): TGCAGTGCTAGTAGGACTAGCGGGAGTCGTATTCTATACAATGAGCAGTTCTTC.

The sample holds one count of this clone. V gene TRBV24-1 combines with J gene TRBJ1-5, with 7 bases matching TRBD1. The germline gives CDR1 KGHDR, CDR2 SFDVKD. V was clipped by 4 bases and J by 0 bases; unmatched bases: 5. CDR3 length: 16 residues. CDR3 nucleotides: TGTGCCACCAGTGAATACGACAGGGATAGCAATCAGCCCCAGCATTTT. Its translation is CATSEYDRDSNQPQHF.

This chain uses TRBV4-1 with TRBJ2-7; perhaps TRBD1 as D (5 bases). CDR1 MGHRA and CDR2 YSYEKL come from the germline V gene. Trimming took 4 bases from V and 2 from J, leaving 18 bases between them. The CDR3 totals 16 residues. As DNA, the CDR3 is TGCGCCAGCAGCCTTTCAGGGTCCCCCGGCACCTACGAGCAGTACTTC. This sequence encodes CASSLSGSPGTYEQYF.

This rearrangement joins TRBV5-6 to TRBJ1-2, with D maybe TRBD1 (6 bases). Germline V gene sequence: CDR1 SGHDT, CDR2 YYEEEE. V was cut by 0 bases and J by 4 bases, with 25 bases left in between. The CDR3 consists of 19 residues. The CDR3 reads CASSLATEPRGRSFYGYTF. The CDR3 DNA reads TGTGCCAGCAGCTTGGCCACGGAACCCAGGGGAAGGAGTTTCTATGGCTACACCTTC.

This clone occurred once. The chain uses TRBV7-5 and TRBJ2-7; whether TRBD2, the table's D call, matches the DNA was not checked. TRBV7-5 is an annotated pseudogene. CDR3 size: 21 residues. The CDR3 is CVRSLNGEGTSGGVGNNEQYF. CDR3 sequence (DNA): TGTGTCAGAAGCTTAAACGGGGAGGGGACTAGCGGGGGAGTCGGTAATAACGAGCAGTACTTC.